Below, 8 T cell receptor beta chains from the same sample are listed, as sequenced in a study of CD8+ T cells in alopecia areata. Cells from pooled cutaneous lymph nodes were sorted by CD4, CD8alpha, NKG2D, NKG2ACE and other markers. Reverse transcribed after extraction, RNA yielded cDNA as the sequencing template. Repertoires were generated with immunoSEQ multiplex PCR, while TCRdb's copy carries only in-frame clones and drops some. The sample shows about 270,000 clones, none of them appearing just once. Material for sequencing was CD4+ T cells sorted from a lymph node. Receptor source: a C3H/HeJ mouse with alopecia areata. The strain bears MHC haplotype H2-k.

Comments on this clone: Gene names follow the mouse nomenclature. The CDR3 end lies 4 residues beyond the end of the read and is filled in from the germline J gene. The sample has other DNA sequences that encode this CDR3 too. This chain uses TRBV1 with TRBJ1-1; 7 bases align to TRBD1. V shed 0 bases, J shed 2 bases, and the junction held 3 bases outside the gene matches. Looked up from germline, CDR1 is NSQYPW and CDR2 is LRSPGD (reference sequence). CDR3 length: 15 residues. Partial CDR3 DNA: TGCACCTGCAGTGCAGATCGAGGGGGCAACACA. Protein sequence: CTCSADRGGNT. The whole CDR3 protein reads CTCSADRGGNTEVFF.

About this clone itself: Gene names denote mouse genes. The read terminates 4 residues before the CDR3 end, so the remaining end is supplied by the germline J gene. The V and J genes are TRBV1 and TRBJ2-5, with D perhaps TRBD2 (5 bases). The germline gives CDR1 NSQYPW, CDR2 LRSPGD (reference sequence). The CDR3 length is 13 residues. V lost 4 bases to trimming and J lost 0 bases, with 5 bases between them. CDR3 DNA (partial): TGCACCTGCAGTGACTGGAACCAAGAC. Protein product: CTCSDWNQD. The CDR3, in full, reads CTCSDWNQDTQYF. The complete variable domain, with remaining parts taken from reference TRBV1 and TRBJ2-5, reads VTLLEQNPRWRLVPRGQAVNLRCILKNSQYPWMSWYQQDLQKQLQWLFTLRSPGDKEVKSLPGADYLATRVTDTELRLQVANMSQGRTLYCTCSDWNQDTQYFGPGTRLLVL.

Concerning this clone itself: Gene names denote mouse genes. Coverage ceases 4 residues before the CDR3 finishes, and the germline J gene fills in the end. The V gene is TRBV19, the J gene TRBJ2-7; 14 nucleotides agree with TRBD2. The CDR3 covers 15 residues. Germline V gene data show CDR1 as FNHDT and CDR2 as SITEND (reference sequence). CDR3 amino acids: CASSKGLGGQYEQYF. CDR3 DNA (partial): TGTGCCAGCAGTAAGGGACTGGGGGGGCAGTAT. The full variable domain, with the rest looked up from reference TRBV19 and TRBJ2-7, is GGIITQTPKFLIGQEGQKLTLKCQQNFNHDTMYWYRQDSGKGLRLIYYSITENDLQKGDLSEGYDASREKKSSFSLTVTSAQKNEMAVFLCASSKGLGGQYEQYFGPGTRLTVL.

Regarding this clone: All gene names here are mouse names. The read comes to an end 4 residues before the CDR3 does, leaving the germline J gene to fill in the end. The chain has TRBV13-3 and TRBJ2-1; 9 bases map to TRBD1. The V gene's germline CDR1 is NNHDY and CDR2 SYVADS. The CDR3 covers 13 residues. Partial CDR3 DNA: TGTGCCAGCCGGGACAGGGTGATGGCT. It codes for CASRDRVMA. The full-length CDR3 reads as CASRDRVMAEQFF.

This clone showed up just a few times. Genes and germline come from the mouse. CDR3 sequence: CAWSLDYSYEQYF. The sequenced part of the CDR3 DNA is TGTGCCTGGAGTCTAGACTACTCCTAT. The V and J genes are TRBV31 and TRBJ2-7; D unclear. Coverage ceases 4 residues before the CDR3 finishes, and the germline J gene fills in the end. The CDR3 has 13 residues. Germline V lookup: CDR1 GKSSPN, CDR2 SITVG. The ends were cut back, 0 bases at V and 0 bases at J, with 6 bases in the middle.

This clone was seen more than once but under ten times. The listed genes are named as in mouse. The read terminates 4 residues ahead of where the CDR3 ends, so the germline J gene completes it. The chain employs TRBV5 and TRBJ2-3; D might be TRBD1 (6 bases). The V gene lost 4 bases and the J gene lost 2 bases, with 10 bases spanning the gap. The CDR3 sequence is 14 residues long. Looked up from germline, CDR1 is LGHNA and CDR2 is YNLKQL (reference sequence). CDR3 bases read: TGTGCCAGCAGCCGCCGGGACAATGCAGAA. Translating gives CASSRRDNAE. In full, the CDR3 is CASSRRDNAETLYF.

Remarks on this clone: Gene names are the mouse ones. Coverage ceases 4 residues before the CDR3 finishes, and the germline J gene fills in the end. Within the sample, other DNA sequences also encode this same CDR3. The V call is TRBV1, the J call TRBJ2-1; tentative D call: TRBD2 (7 bases). In germline, CDR1 is NSQYPW, CDR2 LRSPGD (reference sequence). The CDR3 length is 14 residues. This chain's CDR3 is CTCSADGGRAEQFF. Incomplete CDR3 DNA: TGCACCTGCAGTGCAGATGGGGGGCGAGCT.

This clone was found a few times. Germline and genes here are mouse. The observed sequence ends 4 residues before the CDR3 terminus, with the missing tail filled in from the germline J gene. This chain uses TRBV1 with TRBJ1-1, with 10 nucleotides matching TRBD1. Germline assignment: CDR1 NSQYPW and CDR2 LRSPGD (reference sequence). The CDR3 has 16 amino acids. CDR3 DNA (partial): TGCACCTGCAGTGCAGATCTGAGGACAGGGGGGACA. It encodes CTCSADLRTGGT. The whole CDR3 reads CTCSADLRTGGTEVFF.